This TCR beta chain is drawn from a study of blood T cell repertoires in COVID-19 (dated by TCRdb to 2020 to 2021). As for the study more broadly: Samples covering the acute and convalescent phases of COVID-19 were provided by collaborators in the United States, Italy and Spain. The material from the prospective study consisted of cDNA or gDNA derived from T cells, B-cell-depleted T cells, or PBMCs. The dataset comprised deeply sampled blood TCRbeta repertoires from subjects exposed to, actively infected with, or recovered from COVID-19. The repertoires were released in a freely available public database intended as a resource for research on the immune response to SARS-CoV-2. The samples were drawn from two sources: the first 160 participants of the ongoing ImmuneRACE study, and 1,000 to 1,500 subjects contributed by 6 global collaborators. A de-identified subject ID, COVID-19 status, age in years and sex were almost always included in the sample metadata. HLA class I and class II types, where available, came from metadata supplied by the sample provider rather than from assay-based typing. Points the paper makes about the study in general: Clinical and demographic metadata were provided uncurated, with the amount varying by source and participant.

TCRbeta CDR3 regions were amplified from genomic DNA by means of the immunoSEQ Assay, a bias-controlled multiplex PCR. Per the source publication's procedure: The number of nucleated cells in each sample was estimated from the amplification of reference gene primers within the assay. Sequence reads were collapsed and filtered to measure the absolute abundance of every unique TCRbeta CDR3 rearrangement. Productive Simpson clonality was computed per sample as the square root of Simpson's diversity index over productive rearrangements. Not all clones reach the TCRdb copy of this immuneACCESS table, which keeps in-frame sequences only. Checked studies attribute under half of the gap to unresolved V genes and leave the rest unexplained. V, J and clone size were drawn from that table, and D and trimming were deduced from the DNA. The sample table lists roughly 330,000 clones, 65% to 90% of them with a count of one. The leading ten clones occupy less than 11% of the sample.

On this clone itself: Its recognized antigen is unknown. No much larger clone exists at a distance of one base, and base qualities are not known.

Via the germline V gene, CDR1 is SQVTM and CDR2 ANQGSEA. Spanning cysteine to phenylalanine, the CDR3 consists of 13 amino acids. The only DNA kept is the CDR3, 39 bases in frame from the first base. In the prospective study, participants were roughly 18 to 100 years old, resided in 24 geographic areas of the United States, and were enrolled through a virtual design. In the prospective study, cohorts were assigned on the basis of participant-reported clinical history obtained from a screening survey and a study questionnaire. ImmuneRACE Cohort 3 recovered participants were defined by two consecutive negative NP/OP PCR tests, healthcare professional clearance, or symptom resolution. In the prospective study, whole blood, serum and a nasopharyngeal or oropharyngeal swab were collected from each participant by mobile phlebotomists. Prospective study participants could optionally give additional blood draws and questionnaires over an approximately 2-month period. Blood samples from the prospective study were shipped frozen or at room temperature prior to DNA extraction.

The chain is made from TRBV29-1 and TRBJ1-3, with TRBD1 perhaps the D gene, on 5 matching bases. Material: PBMCs or T cells enriched from blood (not recorded which). This receptor was obtained from a woman in her late teens or twenties who had recovered from COVID-19. The bases read TGCAGTGCCGGGACTGAAGCTGGAAACACCATATATTTT. Translated, this is CSAGTEAGNTIYF.